This TCR beta chain was sequenced in a study of T cells in Graves' hyperthyroidism and ophthalmopathy. Amplification of TCR beta CDR3 regions used RNA as the template. The HTBI primer set served for first-round RT-PCR of the TCR CDR3. TCRdb recomputed calls from the multiplex PCR reads with MiXCR, one row per CDR3 protein. The repertoire holds 500,000 to 600,000 distinct CDR3 sequences, with 15% to 20% as singletons. A roughly 9.3 ml volume of fresh peripheral blood provided the PBMCs. Between the trimmed V and J ends, which lost 0 bases and 6 bases, there was a span of 11 bases. Per the germline V gene, CDR1 is SGHRS and CDR2 is YFSETQ. The CDR3 is 14 residues long.

The clonotype was recovered from a man aged 40-55 years with Graves' ophthalmopathy. This chain uses TRBV5-1 with TRBJ2-3, with TRBD1 as a possible D gene (6 bases). The source material was blood. The chain's CDR3 is CASSLGAGEDTQYF. Written as DNA, the CDR3 is TGCGCCAGCAGCTTGGGGGCAGGGGAGGATACGCAGTATTTT.